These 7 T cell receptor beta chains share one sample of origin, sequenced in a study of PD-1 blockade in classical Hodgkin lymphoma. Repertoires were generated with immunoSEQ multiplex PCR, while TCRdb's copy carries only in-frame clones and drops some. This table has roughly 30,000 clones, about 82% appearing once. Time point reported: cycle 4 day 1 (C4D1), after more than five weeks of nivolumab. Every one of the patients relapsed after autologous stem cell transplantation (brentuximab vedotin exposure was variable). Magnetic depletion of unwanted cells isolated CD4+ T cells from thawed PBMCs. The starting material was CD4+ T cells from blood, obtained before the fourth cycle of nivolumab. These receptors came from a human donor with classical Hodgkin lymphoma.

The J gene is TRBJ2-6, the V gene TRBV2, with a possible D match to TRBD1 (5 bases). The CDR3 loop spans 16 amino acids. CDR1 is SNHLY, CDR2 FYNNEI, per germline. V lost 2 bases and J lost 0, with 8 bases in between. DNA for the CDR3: TGTGCCAGCAGTGAATACAGGACCTCTGGGGCCAACGTCCTGACTTTC. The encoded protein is CASSEYRTSGANVLTF.

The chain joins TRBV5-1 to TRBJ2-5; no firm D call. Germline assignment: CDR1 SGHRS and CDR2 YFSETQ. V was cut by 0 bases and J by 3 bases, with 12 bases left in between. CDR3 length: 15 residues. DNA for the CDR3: TGCGCCAGCAGCTTGGCCCCGGCAAAGAAAGAGACCCAGTACTTC. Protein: CASSLAPAKKETQYF.

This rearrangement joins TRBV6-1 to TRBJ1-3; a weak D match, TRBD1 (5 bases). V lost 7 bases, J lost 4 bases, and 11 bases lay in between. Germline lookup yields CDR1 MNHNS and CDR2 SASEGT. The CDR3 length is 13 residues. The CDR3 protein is CASTEGRGNTIYF. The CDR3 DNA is TGTGCCAGCACCGAGGGGCGCGGAAACACCATATATTTT.

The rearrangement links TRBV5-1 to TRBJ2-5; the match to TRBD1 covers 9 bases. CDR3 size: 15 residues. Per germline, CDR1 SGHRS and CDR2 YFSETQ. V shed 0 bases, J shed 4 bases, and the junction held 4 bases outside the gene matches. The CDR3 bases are TGCGCCAGCAGCTTGGTGGGACAGGGCGTAGAGACCCAGTACTTC. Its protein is CASSLVGQGVETQYF.

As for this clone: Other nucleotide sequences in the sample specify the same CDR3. CDR3 sequence (DNA): TGCGCCAGCAGCTTGGGGCAGGGAGTCACCTACGAGCAGTACTTC. Its translation: CASSLGQGVTYEQYF. The rearrangement uses TRBV5-1 and TRBJ2-7; D tentatively reads TRBD1 or TRBD2 (5 bases each). The germline V gene has CDR1 SGHRS and CDR2 YFSETQ. The CDR3 is 15 amino acids. The germline V and J ends were trimmed by 0 bases and 2 bases, with 12 bases remaining between them. Using reference TRBV5-1 and TRBJ2-7 for the parts outside the CDR3, the full variable domain is KAGVTQTPRYLIKTRGQQVTLSCSPISGHRSVSWYQQTPGQGLQFLFEYFSETQRNKGNFPGRFSGRQFSNSRSEMNVSTLELGDSALYLCASSLGQGVTYEQYFGPGTRLTVT.

The CDR3 DNA reads TGCGCCAGCAGCTTTGGAGGGGGGGCTGGAAACACCATATATTTT. Translated: CASSFGGGAGNTIYF. The V gene is TRBV5-1, the J gene TRBJ1-3; D is perhaps TRBD1 (6 bases). CDR1 and CDR2 (germline): SGHRS, YFSETQ. This CDR3 comprises 15 residues. V was trimmed by 2 bases and J by 2 bases, leaving 11 bases between them.

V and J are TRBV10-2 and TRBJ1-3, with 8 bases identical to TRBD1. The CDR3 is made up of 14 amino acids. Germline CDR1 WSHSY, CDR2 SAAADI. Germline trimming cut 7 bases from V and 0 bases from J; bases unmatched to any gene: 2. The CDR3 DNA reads TGCGCCAGCAAAACAGGGGGCTCTGGAAACACCATATATTTT. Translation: CASKTGGSGNTIYF.